The rows below give T cell receptor beta chains drawn from one sample of a study of T cell responses to AZD1222 COVID-19 vaccine. Sequenced by immunoSEQ multiplex PCR; TCRdb stores in-frame clones only, minus some. The sample shows 150,000 or so clones, 92% of them seen only once. This material consisted of peripheral blood, taken 28 days after the second AZD1222 dose. Source of these receptors: an adult who received the AZD1222 COVID-19 vaccine. The CDR3 runs from the conserved cysteine through the conserved F or W. The D gene is left open where the match is weak. Size is omitted from some rows. Given values are once, few, many or a class for expanded clones.

clone_size	v_call	j_call	d_call	cdr3_nt	cdr3_aa
NA	TRBV28	TRBJ1-5	NA	TGTGCCAGCAGTTTAGAGGGAGTAGGCAATCAGCCCCAGCATTTT	CASSLEGVGNQPQHF
NA	TRBV7-9	TRBJ2-1	TRBD2	TGTGCCAGCAGGCCCCCGACTAGCGGGAGGGCCGATGAGCAGTTCTTC	CASRPPTSGRADEQFF
NA	TRBV28	TRBJ1-1	TRBD1	TGTGCCAGCAGGAATAGCCAGGGGGCGCGGGGACCTGAAGCTTTCTTT	CASRNSQGARGPEAFF
few	TRBV5-6	TRBJ2-7	NA	TGTGCCAGCAGCTTGAGGGGGGTAGGAACCTACGAGCAGTACTTC	CASSLRGVGTYEQYF
NA	TRBV2	TRBJ2-1	TRBD2	TGTGCCAGCAGCCGGTTGACTAGCGGGGGGGGCAATGAGCAGTTCTTC	CASSRLTSGGGNEQFF
NA	TRBV7-9	TRBJ2-7	TRBD2	TGTGCCAGCAGCCGACTCGGACTAGCGGTTTACGAGCAGTACTTC	CASSRLGLAVYEQYF
NA	TRBV2	TRBJ1-2	NA	TGTGCCAGCAGTGAATCTCAGGGCGGCTATGGCTACACCTTC	CASSESQGGYGYTF
NA	TRBV6-5	TRBJ2-1	NA	TGTGCCAGCAGGTCCCCCCGAGGGGGTGAGCAGTTCTTC	CASRSPRGGEQFF
NA	TRBV6-2/TRBV6-3	TRBJ2-1	NA	TGTGCCAGCAGTTACAGGGACCATGAGCAGTTCTTC	CASSYRDHEQFF
NA	TRBV30	TRBJ1-4	NA	TGTGCCTGGAGTGGAACAGGGCTTAAGGATCGGGATGAAAAACTGTTTTTT	CAWSGTGLKDRDEKLFF
NA	TRBV7-2	TRBJ1-3	TRBD1	TGTGCCAGCAGCTTAGCGGGGACAGGGGCTGGAAACACCATATATTTT	CASSLAGTGAGNTIYF
NA	TRBV6-5	TRBJ2-1	NA	TGTGCCAGCAGATCAGGGGCGAGCTCCTACAATGAGCAGTTCTTC	CASRSGASSYNEQFF
NA	TRBV30	TRBJ1-1	TRBD1	TGTGCCTGGAGTGTACCAGGGGGATACACTGAAGCTTTCTTT	CAWSVPGGYTEAFF
NA	TRBV7-8	TRBJ2-4	TRBD2	TGTGCCAGCAGCTTAATCTGGGCTAGCGGGGGGGCCCTTCCAGCCAAAAACATTCAGTACTTC	CASSLIWASGGALPAKNIQYF
NA	TRBV28	TRBJ2-2	NA	TGTGCCAGCAGCCCCCCCGTCCCCGGTGGCGGGGAGCTGTTTTTT	CASSPPVPGGGELFF
NA	TRBV5-5	TRBJ2-1	TRBD1	TGTGCCAGCAGCCCCGGGACAGGGTCCTACAATGAGCAGTTCTTC	CASSPGTGSYNEQFF
NA	TRBV28	TRBJ1-6	NA	TGTGCCAGCAGTTCCTCTCAGGGAGGGGTCTCCTATAATTCACCCCTCCACTTT	CASSSSQGGVSYNSPLHF
NA	TRBV28	TRBJ2-3	TRBD2	TGTGCCAGCAGTTTAAGGCCTAGCGGGAGTAGCACAGATACGCAGTATTTT	CASSLRPSGSSTDTQYF
NA	TRBV6-5	TRBJ2-3	TRBD1	TGTGCCAGCAGTTACGCCGGACAGGGCTTTTCAGATACGCAGTATTTT	CASSYAGQGFSDTQYF
NA	TRBV7-2	TRBJ2-7	TRBD1	TGTGCCAGCAGCTTAGCACAGGGGTACCTCTACGAGCAGTACTTC	CASSLAQGYLYEQYF
NA	TRBV4-2	TRBJ2-4	NA	TGTGCCAGCAGCCAAGGAGGGGAACGAGGCATTCAGTACTTC	CASSQGGERGIQYF
NA	TRBV9	TRBJ1-2	NA	TGTGCCAGCAGCGCGGGACACTCTAACTATGGCTACACCTTC	CASSAGHSNYGYTF
NA	TRBV12-3/TRBV12-4	TRBJ2-7	NA	TGTGCCAGCAGTCTAGACACTACCTACGAGCAGTACTTC	CASSLDTTYEQYF
once	TRBV30	TRBJ2-3	TRBD2	TGTGCCTGGAGTGTAAGCGGGGGAGCAGATACGCAGTATTTT	CAWSVSGGADTQYF